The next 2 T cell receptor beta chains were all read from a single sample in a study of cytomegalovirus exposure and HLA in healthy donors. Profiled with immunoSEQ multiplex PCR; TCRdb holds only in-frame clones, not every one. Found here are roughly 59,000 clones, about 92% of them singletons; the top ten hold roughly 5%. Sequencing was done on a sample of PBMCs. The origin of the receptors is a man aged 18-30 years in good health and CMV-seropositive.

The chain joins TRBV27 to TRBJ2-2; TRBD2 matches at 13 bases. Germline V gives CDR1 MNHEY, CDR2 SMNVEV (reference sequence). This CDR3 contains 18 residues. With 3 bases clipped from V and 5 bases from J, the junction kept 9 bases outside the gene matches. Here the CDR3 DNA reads TGTGCCAGCAGTTTCGCTCCCGGGACTAGCGGGATTACCGGGGAGCTGTTTTTT. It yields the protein CASSFAPGTSGITGELFF.

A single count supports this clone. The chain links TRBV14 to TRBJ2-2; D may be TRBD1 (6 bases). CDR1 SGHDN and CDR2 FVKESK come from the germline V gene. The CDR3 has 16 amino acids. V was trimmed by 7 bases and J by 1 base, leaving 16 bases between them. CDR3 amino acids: CASTSDRNGNTGELFF. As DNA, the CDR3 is TGTGCCAGCACCTCCGACAGGAATGGGAACACCGGGGAGCTGTTTTTT.